The rows below give T cell receptor beta chains drawn from one sample of a study of T-cell reconstitution after alpha-beta-depleted transplantation in children. TCRdb re-derived calls from the PCR reads in MiXCR, one entry per CDR3 protein. The sample includes approximately 430,000 distinct CDR3 sequences, 15% to 20% of them seen just once. Sequences were derived from PBMCs, mostly from graft donor cells, sampled 360 days after TCRalphabeta/CD19-depleted stem cell transplant. These receptors all stem from a boy under two years old who had a stem cell transplant for Wiskott-Aldrich syndrome, so the T cells may come from the graft donor. The conserved cysteine and the conserved F or W are not part of the CDR3 here. Some rows mark clone size as missing; the rest say once, few, many or name a class of expanded clone.

j_call | v_call | clone_size | cdr3_aa
TRBJ2-7 | TRBV7-2 | few | ASSLKAGGPIEQY
TRBJ2-1 | TRBV7-9 | NA | ASSSTGLAANEQF
TRBJ2-1 | TRBV6-2/TRBV6-3 | few | ASSYGTGEREYNEQF
TRBJ2-5 | TRBV12-3/TRBV12-4 | few | ASSYWDSQETQY
TRBJ2-7 | TRBV12-3/TRBV12-4 | few | ASSLTGREQY
TRBJ1-2 | TRBV7-2 | NA | ASSLIGHGYGYT
TRBJ2-1 | TRBV28 | NA | ASSSQGSYSYNEQF
TRBJ2-1 | TRBV7-9 | few | ASSQPGQRANEQF
TRBJ2-6 | TRBV5-1 | many | ASSSYRVDSGANVLT
TRBJ2-7 | TRBV10-3 | few | AISESMDSYEQY
TRBJ2-1 | TRBV5-1 | many | ASSLVTGGPHNEQF
TRBJ2-5 | TRBV10-3 | NA | AIRGQGSGETQY
TRBJ2-7 | TRBV13 | NA | ASSRDRITPYEQY
TRBJ2-3 | TRBV20-1 | NA | SAQPMRPGDTDTQY
TRBJ1-4 | TRBV14 | NA | ASSHPGQYEKLF
TRBJ2-3 | TRBV6-4 | NA | ATKGKREDEDTQY
TRBJ2-1 | TRBV20-1 | few | SARDPLAAGNEQF
TRBJ2-1 | TRBV21-1 | NA | ASKRWARQF
TRBJ2-3 | TRBV3-1 | few | ASSQVGTSGTQY
TRBJ2-5 | TRBV7-9 | few | ASSLLAGVETQY
TRBJ2-3 | TRBV18 | few | ASSLATSGGSNTQY
TRBJ2-2 | TRBV14 | many | ASSQMQGDGELF
TRBJ2-2 | TRBV4-1 | few | ASSQPDRAKGDTGELF
TRBJ1-1 | TRBV3-1 | few | ASSAGTTEAF
TRBJ2-1 | TRBV29-1 | few | SVEGRGGWRDEQF
TRBJ2-3 | TRBV5-1 | NA | ASSPLVGEQY
TRBJ1-5 | TRBV3-1 | few | ASSQGPNQPQH
TRBJ2-1 | TRBV2 | many | ASSEDGQGYNEQF
TRBJ2-1 | TRBV7-9 | few | ASSLRKAPRSYNEQF
TRBJ2-5 | TRBV24-1 | few | ATSAGFQETQY
TRBJ2-5 | TRBV12-3/TRBV12-4 | NA | ASSLAVKTQY